This T cell receptor (beta chain) was captured in a study of molecular identifiers for immune sequencing clone quantification. The overall study: Replicate runs used RNA from about 20,000 or 100,000 naive CD8 cells, which was split five ways into aliquots, and four of those aliquots were then sequenced.

Losses at the gene ends were 6 bases for V and 4 bases for J; bases not matched to a gene: 6. Germline V gene sequence: CDR1 LNHNV, CDR2 YYDKDF (reference sequence). The CDR3 sequence is 14 residues long. Overall study findings and caveats: Sizes of highly expanded clones could be underestimated through identical TCRs sharing a barcode.

Comments on this clonotype: Its specificity is not known.

The authors built bulk TCR libraries by previously described methods with listed TCR primers. TCRdb used MiXCR to reprocess the PCR reads, holding one entry per CDR3 protein. The sample has over 550,000 distinct CDR3 sequences, about 25% seen once. Sorting defined naive CD8 T cells as CD8+CD4-CCR7+CD45RA+. This TCR derives from a human donor in good health. Some libraries in this study had Jurkat cell RNA spiked in. The chain employs TRBV15 and TRBJ1-1; TRBD1 matches 9 bases. Source material: naive CD8+ T cells from blood, with Jurkat cell RNA spiked in. Stated subset: FACS-sorted CD8+CD4-CCR7+CD45RA+ naive T cells. The CDR3 is CATREGQGSTEAFF. For the CDR3, the DNA is TGTGCCACCAGGGAGGGACAGGGTAGCACTGAAGCTTTCTTT.